The rows below give T cell receptor beta chains drawn from one sample of a study of CD8+ T cells in alopecia areata. Data came from immunoSEQ multiplex PCR; TCRdb stores just in-frame clones and leaves some out. Of over 95,000 clones listed, roughly two thirds are singletons. The specimen was CD8+ T cells sorted from blood, collected at week 4, from a patient treated with tofacitinib. These receptors all come from a human donor with alopecia areata. Both conserved end residues are part of each CDR3. The order of the fields is D gene, J gene, clone size, V gene, CDR3 DNA, CDR3 protein. A D gene is named only where the DNA matches it firmly. Rows may omit the clone size; those that give it use once, few, many or a size class.

TRBD1 | TRBJ1-3 | once | TRBV30 | TGTGCCTGGAGAACCAATCCGGGACAGGGGGCATCTGGAAACACCATATATTTT | CAWRTNPGQGASGNTIYF
. | TRBJ2-1 | . | TRBV4-1 | TGCGCCAGCAGCCAAGAAGCCGGGGGCAATGAGCAGTTCTTC | CASSQEAGGNEQFF
. | TRBJ1-1 | once | TRBV19 | TGTGCCAGCTCGGGAGGGGTCACTGAAGCTTTCTTT | CASSGGVTEAFF
. | TRBJ1-2 | . | TRBV23-1 | TGCGCCAGCAGTCAATCCGCCCGAATCTATGGCTACACCTTC | CASSQSARIYGYTF
. | TRBJ2-3 | . | TRBV4-1 | TGCGCCAGCAGCCAAGGGCAGAGTGATACGCAGTATTTT | CASSQGQSDTQYF
TRBD1 | TRBJ1-2 | . | TRBV7-9 | TGTGCCAGCAGCCGAGGGACAGGGGACGGCTACACCTTC | CASSRGTGDGYTF
. | TRBJ1-1 | . | TRBV7-6 | TGTGCCAGCAGCTTAGACAGCCAGAACACTGAAGCTTTCTTT | CASSLDSQNTEAFF
. | TRBJ2-5 | . | TRBV7-9 | TGTGCCGGCAGCTTAAGGGCAGATCAAGAGACCCAGTACTTC | CAGSLRADQETQYF
TRBD1 | TRBJ2-5 | few | TRBV7-2 | TGTGCCAGCAGCCCCCAACAGGGGTACACACAAGAGACCCAGTACTTC | CASSPQQGYTQETQYF
TRBD1 | TRBJ1-5 | . | TRBV7-9 | TGTGCCAGCAGCCAACGGGACAGGGGCTATAGCAATCAGCCCCAGCATTTT | CASSQRDRGYSNQPQHF
. | TRBJ2-4 | . | TRBV5-6 | TGTGCCAGCATCCGCTTCGGTACAGGGAGGGCCAAAAACATTCAGTACTTC | CASIRFGTGRAKNIQYF
TRBD2 | TRBJ2-1 | few | TRBV5-1 | TGCGCCAGCAGCTTGGTCGGGGGGGACAATGAGCAGTTCTTC | CASSLVGGDNEQFF
. | TRBJ2-7 | . | TRBV19 | TGTGCCAGCAGTCCCGGGCGCGTCTACGAGCAGTACTTC | CASSPGRVYEQYF
. | TRBJ1-1 | . | TRBV29-1 | TGCAGCGCCGAGAGGGGGAACACTGAAGCTTTCTTT | CSAERGNTEAFF
. | TRBJ2-7 | few | TRBV28 | TGTGCCACCAGCCGAACAGAATCCTACGAGCAGTACTTC | CATSRTESYEQYF
TRBD1 | TRBJ1-1 | . | TRBV5-6 | TGTGCCAGCAGCTTGGCGCCAGGGGGTCACACTGAAGCTTTCTTT | CASSLAPGGHTEAFF
. | TRBJ2-2 | . | TRBV25-1 | TGTGCCAGCAGTCCCGGGACAAGGTACACCGGGGAGCTGTTTTTT | CASSPGTRYTGELFF
TRBD1 | TRBJ2-5 | . | TRBV5-1 | TGCGCCAGCAGCTTGGCACAGGGGAGCGAGACCCAGTACTTC | CASSLAQGSETQYF
. | TRBJ2-1 | . | TRBV4-1 | TGCGCCAGCAGCCAACTAATGGGGGCCTCAGATTCCTACAATGAGCAGTTCTTC | CASSQLMGASDSYNEQFF
TRBD1 | TRBJ2-7 | few | TRBV27 | TGTGCCAGCAGTCCGTCGACAGGGGGCTACGAGCAGTACTTC | CASSPSTGGYEQYF
. | TRBJ2-1 | few | TRBV30 | TGTGCCTGGAGTTTGGCAGACAATGAGCAGTTCTTC | CAWSLADNEQFF
. | TRBJ2-3 | . | TRBV7-9 | TGTGCCAGCAGCACGGACTCCACTAGCACAGATACGCAGTATTTT | CASSTDSTSTDTQYF
. | TRBJ2-1 | . | TRBV2 | TGTGCCAGCAGTGATGGGCTAGCCGGGGATGAGCAGTTCTTC | CASSDGLAGDEQFF
TRBD1 | TRBJ1-1 | . | TRBV30 | TGTGCCTGGAGCCCTGGACAGGGCGGCACTGAAGCTTTCTTT | CAWSPGQGGTEAFF
. | TRBJ2-3 | once | TRBV5-6 | TGTGCCAGCAGCTACCGGAGAACAACTAGCACAGATACGCAGTATTTT | CASSYRRTTSTDTQYF
TRBD1 | TRBJ1-2 | . | TRBV5-6 | TGTGCCAGCAGCTCGTCCGGGACAGGGCCTCTTGTCTACACCTTC | CASSSSGTGPLVYTF
TRBD1 | TRBJ2-5 | few | TRBV7-9 | TGTGCCAGCAGCTTAGCGACAGGGGATTACCAAGAGACCCAGTACTTC | CASSLATGDYQETQYF
TRBD2 | TRBJ2-3 | few | TRBV6-5 | TGTGCCAGCAGTTACGGACTAGCGACAGATACGCAGTATTTT | CASSYGLATDTQYF
TRBD1 | TRBJ2-7 | . | TRBV7-8 | TGTGCCAGCAGCCTGGGACAGGGTGGTTACGAGCAGTACTTC | CASSLGQGGYEQYF
TRBD1 | TRBJ2-7 | . | TRBV25-1 | TGTGCCAGCACACAGGGGTTTCCCTACGAGCAGTACTTC | CASTQGFPYEQYF
TRBD1 | TRBJ1-5 | . | TRBV27 | TGTGCCAGCAGCTTACAGGGGATGGGTAGCAATCAGCCCCAGCATTTT | CASSLQGMGSNQPQHF
. | TRBJ1-2 | . | TRBV4-1 | TGCGCCAGCAGCCAAGGTAGTTTGTGGGAGTACTATGGCTACACCTTC | CASSQGSLWEYYGYTF
. | TRBJ2-5 | few | TRBV27 | TGTGCCAGCTCCTTAGGGTACCAAGAGACCCAGTACTTC | CASSLGYQETQYF